This TCR beta chain was recovered during a study of blood T cell repertoires in COVID-19. Study context: Sites across the United States, Italy and Spain contributed samples from acute and convalescent COVID-19. Nucleic acid was either cDNA or gDNA, and it came from T cells, B-cell-depleted T cells, or PBMCs.

The CDR3 sequence is 15 residues long. CDR1 is MNHEY and CDR2 is SMNVEV in the germline V gene (reference sequence). The V gene lost 0 bases and the J gene lost 0 bases, with 8 bases spanning the gap. Under the authors' procedure: Nucleated cell number was recorded as an estimate derived from reference gene primer amplification. The table came from immunoSEQ multiplex PCR; TCRdb's copy has only in-frame clones and leaves some out. That table is the source of V, J and clone size, and D and trimming were worked out from the DNA. The table includes about 200,000 clones, more than 70% detected once. Seattle cases were enrolled at active infection and followed longitudinally.

The sample was peripheral blood. This receptor was taken from a man aged 45-65 years with COVID-19, enrolled during active disease. The V and J genes are TRBV27 and TRBJ1-1, with D unresolved. CDR3 protein: CASSLSRLMNTEAFF. CDR3 in DNA: TGTGCCAGCAGTTTATCCAGACTCATGAACACTGAAGCTTTCTTT.